Listed below are T cell receptor beta chains from one sample, sequenced in a study of post-analysis software for immune sequencing data. TCRdb recomputed calls from the PCR reads with MiXCR, one row per CDR3 protein. The sample contains under 900,000 distinct CDR3 sequences, under 70% of which appear only once. Sequenced: blood. All receptors come from a girl aged 5 to 17 with multiple sclerosis. The CDR3 runs from the conserved cysteine through the conserved F or W. A D gene is named only where the DNA matches it firmly. Clone size, where shown, is once, few, many, or a class for clones that have expanded.

DNA	CDR3	J	V	size	D
TGCAGCGTTTCACCGGATCCTAGCTCTGGGGCCAACGTCCTGACTTTC	CSVSPDPSSGANVLTF	TRBJ2-6	TRBV29-1	-	-
TGTGCCAGCAGCCAGTGGACAGGTCCAGCCTACGAGCAGTACTTC	CASSQWTGPAYEQYF	TRBJ2-7	TRBV5-5	-	TRBD1
TGCGCCAGCAGCCGTTCGGAGGCTGATCCGTTGACAGACGGCTACACCTTC	CASSRSEADPLTDGYTF	TRBJ1-2	TRBV4-1	few	-
TGTGCCTGGAGTGTTGCTGGAGAGCAGTACTTC	CAWSVAGEQYF	TRBJ2-7	TRBV30	few	-
TGCGCCAGCGCTGTTATGGGGCAGTCCTACGAGCAGTACTTC	CASAVMGQSYEQYF	TRBJ2-7	TRBV5-1	-	-
TGCAGCGCTACGGGACTAGCGGCTTACAATGAGCAGTTCTTC	CSATGLAAYNEQFF	TRBJ2-1	TRBV29-1	-	TRBD2
TGCGCCAGCAGCCAAGTGGGGACTACCAGGACGCAGTATTTT	CASSQVGTTRTQYF	TRBJ2-3	TRBV4-1	few	TRBD2
TGCAGTGCTCAGAAGCTGAACACTGAAGCTTTCTTT	CSAQKLNTEAFF	TRBJ1-1	TRBV20-1	-	-
TGTGCCAGCAGCCTAGAGGTGGGGCAGGGTAGCAATCAGCCCCAGCATTTT	CASSLEVGQGSNQPQHF	TRBJ1-5	TRBV7-9	-	-
TGTGCCACCAGTGGGGGACAGGGGACAAGCTCCTACAATGAGCAGTTCTTC	CATSGGQGTSSYNEQFF	TRBJ2-1	TRBV24-1	-	TRBD1
TGTGCCAGCAGCTTGGCCACAGGGATAATAGGTGGCTACACCTTC	CASSLATGIIGGYTF	TRBJ1-2	TRBV5-6	few	-
TGTGCCAGCAGCCCCGATGGCGACGAGCAGTACTTC	CASSPDGDEQYF	TRBJ2-7	TRBV2	-	-
TGCAGCGTTGAAGGGCAGGGGTACTATGGCTACACCTTC	CSVEGQGYYGYTF	TRBJ1-2	TRBV29-1	few	-
TGCGCCAGCAGCTTGGAAAAATTGGGTCGGCCTAAGGATGGCTACACCTTC	CASSLEKLGRPKDGYTF	TRBJ1-2	TRBV5-1	-	-
TGTGCCAGCAGCTTCGTGGGGGGTGGCTACGAGCAGTACTTC	CASSFVGGGYEQYF	TRBJ2-7	TRBV5-6	few	-
TGCGCCAGCAGCTTGGATGGGACAGGGGAAGGCTACACCTTC	CASSLDGTGEGYTF	TRBJ1-2	TRBV5-1	-	TRBD1
TGTGCCAGCAGCTTAGCAATCCCAGATACGCAGTATTTT	CASSLAIPDTQYF	TRBJ2-3	TRBV7-9	few	-
TGTGCCTGGAGTTTGGGACAGGGCTCTTCCTACGAGCAGTACTTC	CAWSLGQGSSYEQYF	TRBJ2-7	TRBV30	-	TRBD1
TGCAGCGTTGTAAAGGGGGCGACCTACGAGCAGTACTTC	CSVVKGATYEQYF	TRBJ2-7	TRBV29-1	few	TRBD1
TGCGCCAGCGGACCAACAGGGCCAACTAATGAAAAACTGTTTTTT	CASGPTGPTNEKLFF	TRBJ1-4	TRBV5-1	-	-
TGCAGTGCTAGATACCAGGGGAAAGGCACCGGGGAGCTGTTTTTT	CSARYQGKGTGELFF	TRBJ2-2	TRBV20-1	-	-
TGTGCCAGCAGCCAACAGGCCCAGATCAACTACGAGCAGTACTTC	CASSQQAQINYEQYF	TRBJ2-7	TRBV3-1	-	-
TGTGCCAGCAGCCCCGACAGTGAGCAGTACTTC	CASSPDSEQYF	TRBJ2-4	TRBV11-2	-	-
TGTGCCAGCAGCGTATCGACAGCAACTAATGAAAAACTGTTTTTT	CASSVSTATNEKLFF	TRBJ1-4	TRBV9	-	-
TGTGCCAGCACCCCAGAGGATTATAACAATGAGCAGTTCTTC	CASTPEDYNNEQFF	TRBJ2-1	TRBV5-5	-	-
TGTGCCAGCACCCGAGCGGGAGAGTCCTACGAGCAGTACTTC	CASTRAGESYEQYF	TRBJ2-7	TRBV6-2/TRBV6-3	-	TRBD2
TGCGCCAGCAGCCCAGGTGGAAGGAGCAATGAGCAGTTCTTC	CASSPGGRSNEQFF	TRBJ2-1	TRBV5-1	once	-
TGTGCCAGTCGTACCGGGACAAGGAACACTGAAGCTTTCTTT	CASRTGTRNTEAFF	TRBJ1-1	TRBV6-5	-	-
TGCAGTGCTAGAGATCCCTTTAGACGGGGCTGGGGAGAGACCCAGTACTTC	CSARDPFRRGWGETQYF	TRBJ2-5	TRBV20-1	-	-
TGCAGCTATGACTCCAATGAGCAGTTCTTC	CSYDSNEQFF	TRBJ2-1	TRBV29-1	few	-
TGTGCCAGCAGGGGAGTTCCCATGGCGGAAGCTTTCTTT	CASRGVPMAEAFF	TRBJ1-1	TRBV6-1	-	-